Shown below are 20 T cell receptor beta chains from a single sample sequenced in a study of shared clonotypes between healthy human individuals (dated by TCRdb to 2018 to 2021). CD8 naive samples consisted of CD45RO-negative cells that were positively selected for CCR7, yielding a CD45RA+CCR7+ population without TemRA cells. Library construction relied on the immunoSEQ multiplex PCR assay. TCRdb holds this immuneACCESS table with in-frame rearrangements only. Some clones are missing; in checked studies, unresolved V genes explain under half, and the rest has no known cause. The sample has 1.5 million to 2.5 million clones on record, about 95% of them singletons. The ten largest make up 1% to 1.5% of the sample. Material for sequencing was naive CD8+ T cells sorted from blood. The cell subset or site label corresponds to: CD45RA+CCR7+. These receptors were obtained from a man aged 18 to 35 in good health.

Here the CDR3 DNA reads TGTGCCAGCAGCTCGGCATCTAGCGGGAGTAGGGGTCGAATCCACGAGCAGTACTTC. This sequence encodes CASSSASSGSRGRIHEQYF. The V gene is TRBV7-9, the J gene TRBJ2-7; 10 nucleotides agree with TRBD2. The V gene's germline CDR1 is SEHNR and CDR2 FQNEAQ (reference sequence). V shed 4 bases, J shed 5 bases, and the junction held 20 bases outside the gene matches. The CDR3 covers 19 residues. The full variable domain, rest sourced from reference TRBV7-9 and TRBJ2-7, is DTGVSQNPRHKITKRGQNVTFRCDPISEHNRLYWYRQTLGQGPEFLTYFQNEAQLEKSRLLSDRFSAERPKGSFSTLEIQRTEQGDSAMYLCASSSASSGSRGRIHEQYFGPGTRLTVT.

This clone was observed a single time. V gene TRBV2 combines with J gene TRBJ2-3; 8 bases line up with TRBD2. V trimming: 2 bases; J trimming: 2 bases; junction bases outside the gene matches: 6. The CDR3 contains 16 residues. CDR1 and CDR2 from the germline V gene are SNHLY and FYNNEI. CDR3 protein: CASSETSSGVTDTQYF. CDR3 nucleotide sequence: TGTGCCAGCAGTGAAACGAGTAGCGGGGTCACAGATACGCAGTATTTT.

The J gene is TRBJ2-1, the V gene TRBV7-9; tentative D call: TRBD2 (5 bases). CDR1 and CDR2 (germline): SEHNR, FQNEAQ (reference sequence). V lost 1 base to trimming and J lost 7 bases, with 14 bases between them. This CDR3 is built from 15 residues. The CDR3, as DNA: TGTGCCAGCAGCTTAGATAACGGGATGGAAAATGAGCAGTTCTTC. It yields the protein CASSLDNGMENEQFF.

The chain uses TRBV4-2 and TRBJ2-2; 7 positions agree with TRBD1. Germline trimming cut 1 base from V and 4 bases from J; bases unmatched to any gene: 12. This CDR3 is 18 amino acids long. CDR1 LGHNA and CDR2 YNFKEQ come from the germline V gene. The CDR3 spells CASSQVKTGQFGTGELFF. CDR3 in DNA: TGTGCCAGCAGCCAAGTAAAGACAGGGCAGTTTGGCACCGGGGAGCTGTTTTTT.

This clone was seen once. The same CDR3 arises from other DNA sequences in this sample as well. The chain links TRBV30 to TRBJ1-6; 8 nucleotides align to TRBD1. The CDR3 contains 14 residues. Germline lookup yields CDR1 GTSNPN and CDR2 SVGIG (reference sequence). V lost 0 bases to trimming and J lost 9 bases; unmatched junction nucleotides: 4. CDR3 sequence reads: CAWSVGQGSSPLHF. The DNA for the CDR3 is TGTGCCTGGAGTGTAGGACAGGGAAGTTCACCCCTCCACTTT.

The J gene is TRBJ2-7, the V gene TRBV11-2, with D unclear. The CDR3 is made up of 13 amino acids. The germline V gene encodes CDR1 SGHAT and CDR2 FQNNGV. Trimming removed 2 bases from V and 5 bases from J, with 10 bases in between. In nucleotides, the CDR3 is TGTGCCAGCAGCTTAATGTTTGGCCACGAGCAGTACTTC. It is translated as CASSLMFGHEQYF.

This clone was recorded only once. V gene TRBV5-6 combines with J gene TRBJ2-7, with 11 nucleotides matching TRBD2. CDR1 SGHDT and CDR2 YYEEEE come from the germline V gene. V trimming: 2 bases; J trimming: 0 bases; junction bases outside the gene matches: 4. The CDR3 length is 16 residues. The CDR3 DNA is TGTGCCAGCAGCTTTGGGGGACTAGCGGCCTCCTACGAGCAGTACTTC. The encoded protein is CASSFGGLAASYEQYF.

The chain joins TRBV4-3 to TRBJ2-7; a possible D gene is TRBD2 (5 bases). The CDR3 consists of 17 residues. Trimming took 0 bases from V and 2 from J, leaving 17 bases between them. CDR1 and CDR2 from the germline V gene are LGHNA and YSLEER. The CDR3 DNA reads TGCGCCAGCAGCCAAGATAGAGGGCCCGTTGGTACCTACGAGCAGTACTTC. It encodes CASSQDRGPVGTYEQYF.

V is TRBV9 and J is TRBJ2-7; D may be TRBD1 (6 bases). This CDR3 has 15 residues. V gave up 0 bases and J gave up 0 bases, with 10 bases separating them. Looked up from germline, CDR1 is SGDLS and CDR2 is YYNGEE. This CDR3 reads CASSVDGGPSYEQYF. As DNA, the CDR3 is TGTGCCAGCAGCGTAGATGGGGGCCCCTCCTACGAGCAGTACTTC.

The gene calls are TRBV4-1 and TRBJ2-1, with D perhaps assigned TRBD1 or TRBD2 (5 bases each). Looked up from germline, CDR1 is MGHRA and CDR2 is YSYEKL. The CDR3 extends over 18 amino acids. V was pared by 1 base and J by 2 bases, with 18 bases between. DNA of the CDR3: TGCGCCAGCAGCCAAGTGGGGGTAAGCGGAGCCCCCTACAATGAGCAGTTCTTC. It codes for CASSQVGVSGAPYNEQFF.

The DNA for the CDR3 is TGCGCCAGCAATGATGCCGGAAACACCATATATTTT. The encoded protein is CASNDAGNTIYF. The J gene is TRBJ1-3, the V gene TRBV4-1, with unresolved D. The V gene lost 7 bases and the J gene lost 4 bases, with 8 bases spanning the gap. The CDR3 sequence is 12 residues long. Germline V gives CDR1 MGHRA, CDR2 YSYEKL.

The chain links TRBV5-1 to TRBJ1-5, with D hard to call. The length of the CDR3 is 17 residues. Germline V CDR1 and CDR2: SGHRS, YFSETQ. Between the trimmed V and J ends, which lost 6 bases and 1 base, there was a span of 20 bases. CDR3 sequence (DNA): TGCGCCAGCAAGGCCGAACTGAAAGCTAGGAGCAATCAGCCCCAGCATTTT. It encodes CASKAELKARSNQPQHF.

The chain recombines TRBV5-5 with TRBJ1-3, with 9 nucleotides matching TRBD1. With 0 bases clipped from V and 4 bases from J, the junction kept 5 bases outside the gene matches. Germline loops: CDR1 SGHKS, CDR2 YYEKEE (reference sequence). This CDR3 comprises 16 residues. CDR3: CASSLVGQGTGNTIYF. CDR3 in DNA: TGTGCCAGCAGCTTGGTGGGACAGGGTACCGGAAACACCATATATTTT.

The V call is TRBV7-6, the J call TRBJ2-7, with 9 bases lining up with TRBD2. The junction had 8 bases not matched to a gene; V was cut back by 5 bases and J by 3 bases. This CDR3 is built from 15 residues. Germline V gene sequence: CDR1 SGHVS, CDR2 FNYEAQ. CDR3 in DNA: TGTGCCAGCAGCCCGATAGCGGGAGTGGTCTACGAGCAGTACTTC. It encodes CASSPIAGVVYEQYF.

This chain uses TRBV27 with TRBJ2-1; TRBD2 aligns across 12 bases. Germline assignment: CDR1 MNHEY and CDR2 SMNVEV (reference sequence). The J segment lost 7 bases and the V segment lost 4 bases, leaving 11 bases of the junction unmatched. The CDR3 spans 17 residues. The CDR3 DNA reads TGTGCCAGCAGTTCCCTAGCGGGAGGGGTCTTGTGGAATGAGCAGTTCTTC. Translated: CASSSLAGGVLWNEQFF.

The rearrangement links TRBV30 to TRBJ2-7; D is unclear. V lost 1 base and J lost 3, with 7 bases in between. Germline lookup yields CDR1 GTSNPN and CDR2 SVGIG (reference sequence). CDR3 length: 12 amino acids. The CDR3 bases are TGTGCCTGGAGTGCTCCTGGCTACGAGCAGTACTTC. It translates to CAWSAPGYEQYF.

The V gene is TRBV5-4, the J gene TRBJ2-1, with TRBD2 identical over 9 bases. The CDR3 loop spans 17 amino acids. Trimming cost V 1 base and J 2 bases; bases outside gene matches: 7. Germline V CDR1 and CDR2: SGHNT, YYREEE (reference sequence). The CDR3 spells CASSLMAGGPPYNEQFF. CDR3 DNA sequence: TGTGCCAGCAGCTTGATGGCGGGGGGGCCCCCCTACAATGAGCAGTTCTTC.

The chain carries TRBV9 and TRBJ2-7; unclear D gene. Germline V gives CDR1 SGDLS, CDR2 YYNGEE. The CDR3 loop spans 15 amino acids. The V gene lost 2 bases and the J gene lost 0 bases, with 12 bases spanning the gap. Written as DNA, the CDR3 is TGTGCCAGCAGCGTTGCAGGACCAACCTCCTACGAGCAGTACTTC. This encodes CASSVAGPTSYEQYF.

This sequence joins TRBV9 and TRBJ2-7; D may match TRBD1 or TRBD2 (6 bases each). The CDR3 contains 15 residues. The germline V gene has CDR1 SGDLS and CDR2 YYNGEE. V was shortened by 0 bases and J by 4 bases, with 14 bases between the two germline ends. The CDR3 region has the DNA TGTGCCAGCAGCGTAGGTCGGGGGCTGGCTTACGAGCAGTACTTC. Translation: CASSVGRGLAYEQYF.

The chain carries TRBV7-6 and TRBJ2-7; 8 bases are a match to TRBD1. The CDR3 has 14 amino acids. V lost 5 bases to trimming and J lost 5 bases; unmatched junction nucleotides: 8. Germline-derived CDR1 and CDR2 are SGHVS and FNYEAQ. The CDR3 here is CASSLGQALNEQYF. The CDR3 DNA reads TGTGCCAGCAGCCTGGGACAGGCACTCAACGAGCAGTACTTC.